This T cell receptor (beta chain) was identified in a study of early T cells in non-severe SARS-CoV-2 infection (dated by TCRdb to the early 2020s). Turning to the overall study: Because TCR sequencing was done on bulk RNA from unsorted whole blood, the alpha and beta chains could not be paired.

The study was a case-control design nested within a healthcare worker cohort in London, UK, with weekly nasopharyngeal swab PCR tests and blood sampling. Healthcare workers were recruited during the week of the UK lockdown, between 23 and 31 March 2020, and followed weekly for up to 16 weeks. The germline V gene gives CDR1 as SQVTM and CDR2 as ANQGSEA. The trim is 4 bases for V and 3 bases for J, with a gap of 6 bases between the germline ends. The CDR3 holds 11 amino acids from the cysteine to the phenylalanine. Only CDR3 DNA remains: 33 bases, in frame from the first base. The paper's findings and limits, for the study overall: VDJdb matching was skewed toward anti-spike CD8 responses and likely underestimated virus-specific expansions, missing private and CD4 specificities.

This clonotype was counted many times. Its antigen has not been determined. Base qualities are not recorded, but no much larger clone differs from it by a single base. Libraries were built with 5' RACE. Sequencing used a NextSeq 500. Unique molecular identifiers were attached to individual cDNA molecules in the TCR library protocol so that sequencing error and PCR bias could be corrected. Both TCR alpha and beta chains were sequenced, and tight co-correlation was observed between alpha and beta sequence abundances in each sample. Turning to the authors' computational methods: V gene, J gene and CDR3 annotation of TCR sequences was performed with Decombinator V4. Expanded TCRs were defined as changing significantly between any two time points under a Poisson model with p below 0.0001. TCR abundances were normalised to the total number of TCRs sequenced per sample and expressed as counts per million. TRAV1-2 paired with TRAJ12, TRAJ20 or TRAJ33 defined MAIT TCRs, while TRAV10 paired with TRAJ18 defined iNKT TCRs. VDJdb, accessed on 1 November 2021, was searched for TCRs annotated for CMV, EBV and SARS-CoV-2, and TCRs annotated for more than one antigen were excluded. TCRdb trimmed public reads at Q25 via fastp, called clones via MiXCR and kept in-frame beta chains. A single entry per CDR3 protein holds the most common genes and DNA from its merged rows. The V and J calls and clone size are TCRdb's, not the authors'. A total of about 80,000 distinct CDR3 sequences appear in this sample, 11% to 15% of them only once. The biggest ten clones account for roughly 9.7% of the sample.

The sequence joins TRBV29-1 to TRBJ1-1, with the D gene not clear enough to name. The sample consisted of whole blood. The source of this sequence is an adult who was a healthcare worker with PCR-confirmed SARS-CoV-2 infection or an uninfected control (not recorded which). The sequenced DNA: TGCAGCGTTGCTACGTACACTGAAGCTTTCTTT. This codes for CSVATYTEAFF.